The 13 T cell receptor beta chains below were found in one sample sequenced in a study of T-cell reconstitution after alpha-beta-depleted transplantation in children. Unique molecular identifiers tagged the TCRbeta library. One entry per CDR3 protein, called by TCRdb with MiXCR from the PCR reads. The table lists a few hundred thousand distinct CDR3 sequences, around two fifths of them singletons. The starting material was PBMCs, obtained before TCRalphabeta/CD19-depleted stem cell transplant. The receptor set was obtained from a girl aged 2-15 years with aplastic anemia, due to receive a stem cell transplant.

J is TRBJ2-1 and V is TRBV28; D gene uncertain. The CDR3 totals 16 residues. The V gene lost 5 bases and the J gene lost 0 bases, with 14 bases spanning the gap. Germline V gene sequence: CDR1 MDHEN, CDR2 SYDVKM. This chain's CDR3 is CASSPIAGSSYNEQFF. DNA for the CDR3: TGTGCCAGCAGTCCCATAGCCGGAAGCTCCTACAATGAGCAGTTCTTC.

This clonotype was found a few times. V and J are TRBV5-1 and TRBJ2-5, with no clear D. Trimming cost V 1 base and J 4 bases, with 11 bases left between them. This CDR3 comprises 14 residues. CDR1 and CDR2 (germline): SGHRS, YFSETQ. CDR3 sequence reads: CASSLSFSPETQYF. The CDR3 DNA follows: TGCGCCAGCAGCTTGTCGTTTTCCCCAGAGACCCAGTACTTC.

This chain connects TRBV29-1 to TRBJ1-5; D is unclear. Per germline, CDR1 SQVTM and CDR2 ANQGSEA. V lost 4 bases, J lost 5 bases, and 12 bases lay in between. The CDR3 spans 13 residues. The CDR3 DNA follows: TGCAGCGTTGGAGTGCAGCCCCATCAGCCCCAGCATTTT. As protein: CSVGVQPHQPQHF.

This chain uses TRBV20-1 with TRBJ2-3, with 12 nucleotides matching TRBD2. CDR3 length: 16 amino acids. Per germline, CDR1 DFQATT and CDR2 SNEGSKA (reference sequence). Germline trimming cut 6 bases from V and 0 bases from J; bases unmatched to any gene: 7. CDR3 sequence reads: CSAPGLAGMSTDTQYF. CDR3 DNA sequence: TGCAGTGCCCCGGGACTAGCGGGCATGAGCACAGATACGCAGTATTTT.

The V gene is TRBV6-1, the J gene TRBJ2-3; 12 nucleotides align to TRBD2. The CDR3 spans 17 residues. Germline trimming cut 5 bases from V and 5 bases from J; bases unmatched to any gene: 11. Germline values: CDR1 MNHNS, CDR2 SASEGT. CDR3 loop: CASSPTQLAGGIDTQYF. Written as DNA, the CDR3 is TGTGCCAGCAGTCCGACCCAACTAGCGGGAGGTATAGATACGCAGTATTTT.

In its sample, this clonotype was seen a few times. The chain carries TRBV7-6 and TRBJ2-3; 9 bases match TRBD1. CDR1 is SGHVS, CDR2 FNYEAQ, per germline. The CDR3 has 16 residues. V shed 5 bases, J shed 2 bases, and the junction held 8 bases outside the gene matches. The DNA of the CDR3 is TGTGCCAGCAGCCCGGGGACAGGGAAACCCACAGATACGCAGTATTTT. Translated: CASSPGTGKPTDTQYF.

With regard to this clonotype: A much larger clone differs by one base, so this may be a read error. The CDR3 coding sequence is TGCTGTGCCGGTGGTTGGGGCGGGAGGGCCAAAATAAATGAGCAGTTCTTC. It codes for CCAGGWGGRAKINEQFF. The V call is TRBV20-1, the J call TRBJ2-1; the match to TRBD2 covers 9 bases. This CDR3 has 17 residues. Germline CDR1 is DFQATT and CDR2 is SNEGSKA (reference sequence).

The J gene is TRBJ2-3, the V gene TRBV20-1; tentatively, D is TRBD2 (7 bases). Trimming removed 5 bases at V and 1 base at J, with 19 bases between. The CDR3 totals 16 residues. The V gene's germline CDR1 is DFQATT and CDR2 SNEGSKA (reference sequence). CDR3 sequence: CSAYKGGRRRTDTQYF. Written as DNA, the CDR3 is TGCAGTGCTTATAAGGGGGGGCGCCGGCGCACAGATACGCAGTATTTT.

The table lists this clonotype with a count of one. This sequence joins TRBV4-2 and TRBJ1-2; D gene ambiguous. This CDR3 comprises 12 residues. V lost 3 bases, J lost 4 bases, and 6 bases lay in between. Germline assignment: CDR1 LGHNA and CDR2 YNFKEQ. CDR3 sequence (DNA): TGTGCCAGCAGCCATGCCCTCTATGGCTACACCTTC. Translation: CASSHALYGYTF.

V and J are TRBV20-1 and TRBJ1-1; D is uncertain. The CDR3 covers 14 residues. Germline-derived CDR1 and CDR2 are DFQATT and SNEGSKA (reference sequence). V lost 1 base to trimming and J lost 5 bases, with 14 bases between them. The CDR3: CSARGGSSRTEAFF. The CDR3 DNA is TGCAGTGCTAGAGGGGGTAGCTCAAGGACTGAAGCTTTCTTT.

This sequence joins TRBV20-1 and TRBJ2-7; D unclear. From germline, CDR1 is DFQATT and CDR2 SNEGSKA (reference sequence). The V end lost 6 bases, the J end lost 6 bases, and 9 bases lay between the germline ends. This CDR3 contains 10 residues. The CDR3 protein is CSADPGEQYF. CDR3 DNA: TGCAGTGCGGATCCTGGCGAGCAGTACTTC.

V and J are TRBV7-2 and TRBJ2-3, with D perhaps assigned TRBD1 or TRBD2 (5 bases each). The CDR3 has 14 amino acids. V lost 5 bases and J 2 bases, leaving 11 bases between the germline ends. Per germline, CDR1 SGHTA and CDR2 FQGNSA. CDR3 loop: CASSTPGTTDTQYF. CDR3 DNA sequence: TGTGCCAGCAGCACGCCGGGGACCACAGATACGCAGTATTTT.

This clonotype appeared a few times. The chain has TRBV5-1 and TRBJ1-2; D may be TRBD1 (6 bases). CDR1 and CDR2 from the germline V gene are SGHRS and YFSETQ. Trimming removed 5 bases at V and 6 bases at J, with 23 bases between. CDR3 length: 16 amino acids. The CDR3 loop reads CASRPSALGTIDGYTF. The CDR3 bases are TGCGCCAGCAGGCCTTCCGCGCTCGGGACAATCGATGGCTACACCTTC.